The 10 T cell receptor beta chains listed next were all sequenced from one sample in a study of blood T cell repertoires in COVID-19 (dated by TCRdb to the early 2020s). To prepare the library, the immunoSEQ multiplex PCR assay was applied. Entries here come from immuneACCESS through TCRdb and include only in-frame sequences with V and J called. Some clones fail to appear in such tables; in the studies checked, an unresolved V gene covers under half of the shortfall, and the cause of the remainder is unknown. The sample data list some 240,000 clones, and 70% to 90% of these were observed just once. Roughly 3.5% of the sample is in the top ten clones. Sequenced material: PBMCs or T cells enriched from blood (not recorded which). These receptors were obtained from a woman aged 40-49 years with acute COVID-19.

The chain couples TRBV27 to TRBJ2-3, with a tentative D call TRBD1 (5 bases). Trimming stripped 5 bases from V and 2 bases from J, with 17 bases between. There are 16 residues in the CDR3. CDR1 and CDR2 (germline): MNHEY, SMNVEV (reference sequence). The CDR3 DNA follows: TGTGCCAGCAGTCGAAGACAGAGACTTAACACAGATACGCAGTATTTT. Residues: CASSRRQRLNTDTQYF.

The chain combines TRBV6-8 with TRBJ2-1, with 7 bases identical to TRBD1. Germline trimming cut 4 bases from V and 0 bases from J; bases unmatched to any gene: 12. In germline, CDR1 is MNHGY, CDR2 SAAAGT. The CDR3 is 18 residues long. CDR3 in DNA: TGTGCCAGCAGTTTCAGGCCGACGGGACAGAGCTCCTACAATGAGCAGTTCTTC. Protein: CASSFRPTGQSSYNEQFF.

The chain is built from TRBV9 and TRBJ2-1; 9 positions match TRBD1. Per the germline V gene, CDR1 is SGDLS and CDR2 is YYNGEE. The CDR3 has 15 amino acids. J was trimmed by 6 bases and V by 3 bases; bases with no gene match: 7. The CDR3: CASSAVGTGINEQFF. The CDR3 region has the DNA TGTGCCAGCAGCGCCGTCGGGACAGGGATCAATGAGCAGTTCTTC.

The rearrangement joins TRBV7-9 to TRBJ1-1; D remains ambiguous. This CDR3 contains 12 residues. The V end was cut by 5 bases, the J end by 8 bases, with 12 bases between. Germline V lookup: CDR1 SEHNR, CDR2 FQNEAQ (reference sequence). This chain's CDR3 is CASSMLGREAFF. The CDR3 bases are TGTGCCAGCAGCATGTTGGGGAGAGAAGCTTTCTTT. Drawing the rest from reference TRBV7-9 and TRBJ1-1, the complete variable domain is DTGVSQNPRHKITKRGQNVTFRCDPISEHNRLYWYRQTLGQGPEFLTYFQNEAQLEKSRLLSDRFSAERPKGSFSTLEIQRTEQGDSAMYLCASSMLGREAFFGQGTRLTVV.

The chain carries TRBV9 and TRBJ2-5; 10 positions match TRBD1. The CDR3 contains 15 residues. Germline values: CDR1 SGDLS, CDR2 YYNGEE. The ends lost 4 bases at V and 4 bases at J; junction bases unmatched: 7. CDR3: CASSTPTGGAETQYF. CDR3 sequence (DNA): TGTGCCAGCAGCACCCCGACAGGGGGCGCAGAGACCCAGTACTTC.

The rearrangement links TRBV2 to TRBJ2-7; the D gene could be TRBD1 or TRBD2 (6 bases each). This CDR3 has 14 amino acids. Trimming shortened V by 6 bases and J by 3 bases, and 15 bases separated the two germline ends. The germline V gene has CDR1 SNHLY and CDR2 FYNNEI. The CDR3 DNA follows: TGTGCCAGCAGGGAACAGGGACTCCTCTACGAGCAGTACTTC. Residues: CASREQGLLYEQYF.

This rearrangement joins TRBV4-1 to TRBJ2-1; 8 bases fit TRBD2. V dropped 5 bases and J dropped 8; count of bases not matched to a gene: 14. The CDR3 runs 16 residues. Germline-derived CDR1 and CDR2 are MGHRA and YSYEKL. CDR3 nucleotide sequence: TGCGCCAGCAGCAGCTCACCGGGACTAGTCTTTGATGAGCAGTTCTTC. Translated: CASSSSPGLVFDEQFF.

A note on this clone: This CDR3 is also generated by other DNA sequences in the sample. The chain couples TRBV5-6 to TRBJ2-1; D unresolved. V lost 0 bases, J lost 3 bases, and 4 bases lay in between. This CDR3 contains 13 residues. CDR1 and CDR2 (germline): SGHDT, YYEEEE. The DNA for the CDR3 is TGTGCCAGCAGCTTGGTCAGCTACAATGAGCAGTTCTTC. Its translation is CASSLVSYNEQFF.

The chain has TRBV3-1 (or the pseudogene TRBV3-2) and TRBJ2-3; 8 bases match TRBD2. The V gene end was trimmed by 4 bases and the J gene end by 6 bases; junction bases not matched to a gene: 15. The germline gives CDR1 LGHDT, CDR2 YNNKEL (reference sequence). This CDR3 has 17 residues. This chain's CDR3 is CASSPIESSGIVDTQYF. The CDR3 DNA reads as TGTGCCAGCAGCCCGATAGAGAGTAGCGGGATCGTGGATACGCAGTATTTT.

This clone has just a few counts. Other DNA variants within this sample encode the same CDR3. The chain recombines TRBV5-4 with TRBJ2-1, with D possibly matching TRBD2 (5 bases). Germline V gene sequence: CDR1 SGHNT, CDR2 YYREEE (reference sequence). Deletions cut 5 bases from V and 6 bases from J, with 12 bases between. The CDR3 runs 13 residues. The CDR3 nucleotides are TGTGCCAGCAGTCTGGCCGGGGTCAATGAGCAGTTCTTC. It encodes CASSLAGVNEQFF. Based on the CDR3 plus reference TRBV5-4 and TRBJ2-1, the full variable domain is ETGVTQSPTHLIKTRGQQVTLRCSSQSGHNTVSWYQQALGQGPQFIFQYYREEENGRGNFPPRFSGLQFPNYSSELNVNALELDDSALYLCASSLAGVNEQFFGPGTRLTVL.